This T cell receptor (beta chain) was identified during a study of CD8+CD57+ T cells in acquired aplastic anemia. Study as a whole: Quantities of DNA derived from sorted CD4+ and CD8+ cells averaged approximately 3.5 ug.

Template material for TCR beta VDJ and CDR3 profiling consisted of genomic DNA. TCRdb re-called the reads with MiXCR, one entry per CDR3 protein. This sample has fewer than 200,000 distinct CDR3 sequences; about two thirds occur once, and the top ten carry 45% to 60%. Patients sequenced had flow cytometry evidence of CD8+CD57+ cell expansion. Blood samples were obtained from patients who had received no prior therapy. This clonotype was counted at least ten times. The CDR3 totals 15 residues. The germline V gene has CDR1 SQVTM and CDR2 ANQGSEA. Trimming took 3 bases from V and 4 from J, leaving 13 bases between them.

Material for sequencing was sorted CD4+, CD8+, or CD8+CD57+ T cells (not recorded which) from PBMCs. The chain combines TRBV29-1 with TRBJ2-6; D might be TRBD2 (5 bases). This receptor was identified in a human donor with aplastic anemia. DNA for the CDR3: TGCAGCGTTGAGAGGGCGATTAGAGGGGCCAACGTCCTGACTTTC. It codes for CSVERAIRGANVLTF.